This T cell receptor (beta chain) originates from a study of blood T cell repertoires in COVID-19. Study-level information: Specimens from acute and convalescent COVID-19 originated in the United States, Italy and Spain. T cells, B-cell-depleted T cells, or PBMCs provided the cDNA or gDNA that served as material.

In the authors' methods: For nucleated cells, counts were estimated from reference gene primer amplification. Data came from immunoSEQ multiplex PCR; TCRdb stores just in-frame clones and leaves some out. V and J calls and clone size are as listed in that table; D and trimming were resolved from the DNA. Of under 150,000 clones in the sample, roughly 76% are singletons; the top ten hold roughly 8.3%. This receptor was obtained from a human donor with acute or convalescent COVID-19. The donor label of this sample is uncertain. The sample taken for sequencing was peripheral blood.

The DNA of the CDR3 is TGTGCCAGCAGCTTTTACAGGGGCCTCAATTCACCCCTCCACTTT. Translating it yields CASSFYRGLNSPLHF. The chain employs TRBV7-9 and TRBJ1-6; TRBD1 matches 7 bases. The germline CDR1 and CDR2 sequences are SEHNR and FQNEAQ (reference sequence). The CDR3 totals 15 residues. V lost 3 bases and J lost 7; bases outside the gene matches: 6. Together with reference TRBV7-9 and TRBJ1-6, the CDR3 gives the full variable domain: DTGVSQNPRHKITKRGQNVTFRCDPISEHNRLYWYRQTLGQGPEFLTYFQNEAQLEKSRLLSDRFSAERPKGSFSTLEIQRTEQGDSAMYLCASSFYRGLNSPLHFGNGTRLTVT.